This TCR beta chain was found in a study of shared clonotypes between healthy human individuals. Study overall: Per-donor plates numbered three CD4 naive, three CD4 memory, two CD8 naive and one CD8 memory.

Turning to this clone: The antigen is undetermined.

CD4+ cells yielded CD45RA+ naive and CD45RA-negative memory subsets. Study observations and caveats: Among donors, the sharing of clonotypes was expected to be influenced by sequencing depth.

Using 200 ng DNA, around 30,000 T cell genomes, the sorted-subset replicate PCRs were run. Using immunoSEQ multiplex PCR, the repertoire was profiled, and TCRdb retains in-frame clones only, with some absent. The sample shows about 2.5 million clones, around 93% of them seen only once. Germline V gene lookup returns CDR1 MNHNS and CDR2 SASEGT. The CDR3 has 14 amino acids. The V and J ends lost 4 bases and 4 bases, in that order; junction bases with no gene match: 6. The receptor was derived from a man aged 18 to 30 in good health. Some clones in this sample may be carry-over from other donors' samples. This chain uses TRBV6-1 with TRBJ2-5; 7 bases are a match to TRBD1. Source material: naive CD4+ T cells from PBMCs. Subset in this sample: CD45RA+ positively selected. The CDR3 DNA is TGTGCCAGCAGTGTAGGGACAGTGGGAGAGACCCAGTACTTC. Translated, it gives CASSVGTVGETQYF.